A single sample gave rise to the 8 T cell receptor beta chains below, sequenced in a study of cytomegalovirus exposure and HLA in healthy donors. TCRdb keeps only in-frame clones here, not all; method: immunoSEQ multiplex PCR. The table lists 60,000 to 65,000 clones, 90% to 97% of them singletons. Sequencing was performed on PBMCs. These TCRs come from a woman under 30 in good health and CMV-seronegative.

This chain links TRBV27 with TRBJ2-7, with D possibly TRBD2 on 6 matching bases. Germline V gene sequence: CDR1 MNHEY, CDR2 SMNVEV (reference sequence). The CDR3 has 15 residues. The ends were cut back, 0 bases at V and 0 bases at J, with 9 bases in the middle. DNA of the CDR3: TGTGCCAGCAGTTTATCGCGGGGCCACTCCTACGAGCAGTACTTC. Its protein product is CASSLSRGHSYEQYF.

The chain is built from TRBV4-3 and TRBJ1-1; D gene uncertain. The CDR3 totals 15 residues. Looked up from germline, CDR1 is LGHNA and CDR2 is YSLEER. V was cut by 1 base and J by 1 base, with 10 bases left in between. This CDR3 is CASSQGVRPNTEAFF. CDR3 sequence (DNA): TGCGCCAGCAGCCAAGGGGTCAGGCCGAACACTGAAGCTTTCTTT.

The chain links TRBV4-2 to TRBJ2-2; TRBD1 aligns across 7 bases. The trim removed 1 base at V and 13 bases at J, leaving 9 bases unmatched. Germline V gene data show CDR1 as LGHNA and CDR2 as YNFKEQ. The CDR3 totals 14 residues. In nucleotides, the CDR3 is TGTGCCAGCAGCCAAGTTGGGACAGACCTGTGGCTGTTTTTT. Translation gives CASSQVGTDLWLFF.

The gene calls are TRBV28 and TRBJ1-3; D is uncertain. The CDR3 spans 16 residues. Germline CDR1 and CDR2: MDHEN and SYDVKM. V gave up 4 bases and J gave up 0 bases, with 13 bases separating them. The CDR3 here is CASSSPGLLSGNTIYF. The CDR3 DNA sequence: TGTGCCAGCAGTTCCCCAGGCCTCCTCTCTGGAAACACCATATATTTT.

On this clone: At one end the junction does not follow the germline gene, possibly because of a read error. The gene calls are TRBV6-5 and TRBJ2-2, with a weak D call TRBD2 (5 bases). There are 15 residues in the CDR3. In germline, CDR1 is MNHEY, CDR2 SVGAGI. The CDR3: CASTYLGLTAGELFF. CDR3 in DNA: TGTGCCAGCACTTACCTCGGACTTACGGCGGGGGAGCTGTTTTTT.

This chain connects TRBV6-5 to TRBJ1-2, with 12 bases that match TRBD1. The junction had 7 bases not matched to a gene; V was cut back by 6 bases and J by 8 bases. This CDR3 is built from 14 residues. Germline V gives CDR1 MNHEY, CDR2 SVGAGI. As DNA, the CDR3 is TGTGCCAGCAGCCCCGGGACAGGGGGCGACGGCTACACCTTC. Residues: CASSPGTGGDGYTF.

The J gene is TRBJ2-5, the V gene TRBV7-9; 13 bases map to TRBD2. Germline lookup yields CDR1 SEHNR and CDR2 FQNEAQ (reference sequence). The CDR3 consists of 17 residues. The junction had 13 bases not matched to a gene; V was cut back by 5 bases and J by 7 bases. As DNA, the CDR3 is TGTGCCAGCAGCCCCGGGACTAGCGGGGCAAATCGGCGGACCCAGTACTTC. Translated, it gives CASSPGTSGANRRTQYF.

The chain joins TRBV19 to TRBJ2-7; TRBD2 matches at 10 bases. After removal of 5 bases from V and 4 bases from J, the junction contained 5 bases not matched to a gene. The CDR3 length is 14 residues. The germline V gene encodes CDR1 LNHDA and CDR2 SQIVND (reference sequence). CDR3 residues: CASSGAGGAYEQYF. CDR3 bases: TGTGCCAGTAGTGGAGCGGGAGGGGCTTACGAGCAGTACTTC.